This T cell receptor beta chain is from a study of T cell responses to AZD1222 COVID-19 vaccine. Findings and limits, study-wide: The donor cohort was predominantly white British with a female majority, and clonal diversity may have been underestimated. Targets within unmutated variant regions were reportedly found for nearly half of spike-specific TCRs.

Germline lookup yields CDR1 SGHRS and CDR2 YFSETQ. The V and J ends lost 0 bases and 6 bases, in that order; junction bases with no gene match: 3. This CDR3 contains 14 residues. On this clone itself: Its specificity is not known.

Profiling relied on immunoSEQ multiplex PCR, and the TCRdb table lists in-frame clones only, not all of them. The table lists roughly 130,000 clones, roughly 87% of them singletons, with roughly 1.5% in the top ten. The TCR was taken from an adult in good health. This material consisted of peripheral blood, taken on day 0 of AZD1222 vaccination. This sequence joins TRBV5-1 and TRBJ1-5; 7 nucleotides align to TRBD1. CDR3 in amino acids: CASSLDRGTQPQHF. The DNA of the CDR3 is TGCGCCAGCAGCTTGGACAGGGGAACTCAGCCCCAGCATTTT.